This TCR beta chain was obtained from a study of blood T cell repertoires in COVID-19. Study overall: From T cells, B-cell-depleted T cells, or PBMCs came the material, which was cDNA or gDNA.

A Seattle source enrolled patients during active infection and followed them longitudinally. TCRdb keeps only in-frame clones here, not all; method: immunoSEQ multiplex PCR. The sample includes some 180,000 clones, over 80% of them seen just once. This CDR3 is 14 amino acids long. CDR1 LNHDA and CDR2 SQIVND come from the germline V gene (reference sequence). Trimming stripped 8 bases from V and 0 bases from J, with 11 bases between. V and J are TRBV19 and TRBJ1-3; D possibly corresponds to TRBD1 (5 bases). The sequencing input was peripheral blood. The source of this sequence is a middle-aged woman with COVID-19, enrolled during active disease. In DNA form, the CDR3 reads TGTGCCAGTTCCCCTACAGGCTCTGGAAACACCATATATTTT. It is translated as CASSPTGSGNTIYF.